A selection of T cell receptor beta chains follows, all from one sample in a study of PD-1 blockade in classical Hodgkin lymphoma. Generated by immunoSEQ multiplex PCR, the TCRdb table keeps only in-frame clones and is missing some. There are fewer than 20,000 clones in the sample; under 85% occur only once, and 3.5% to 5% lies in the top ten. This specimen consisted of peripheral blood mononuclear cells (PBMCs), obtained at baseline. Source of these receptors: a human donor with classical Hodgkin lymphoma. The CDR3 runs from the conserved cysteine through the conserved F or W. Fields, in order: clone size, V gene, CDR3 length, D gene, J gene, CDR3 protein, CDR3 DNA. D genes are given only for firm matches. Expanded clones are given a class, and other clones once, few, many or no size at all.

-,TRBV4-1,16,TRBD1,TRBJ2-1,CASSQITGTGNNEQFF,TGCGCCAGCAGCCAAATAACCGGGACAGGGAACAATGAGCAGTTCTTC
-,TRBV5-4,11,TRBD2,TRBJ2-1,CASSQGTSKFF,TGTGCCAGCAGCCAAGGGACTAGTAAGTTCTTC
-,TRBV7-9,15,-,TRBJ1-6,CASSSWGRNNSPLHF,TGTGCCAGCAGCTCGTGGGGGCGGAATAATTCACCCCTCCACTTT
-,TRBV30,14,-,TRBJ1-5,CAWSLSRGNQPQHF,TGTGCCTGGAGTCTCTCTCGGGGAAATCAGCCCCAGCATTTT
-,TRBV19,14,-,TRBJ2-7,CATGGGQEAYEQYF,TGTGCCACCGGGGGAGGACAGGAAGCCTACGAGCAGTACTTC
-,TRBV7-2,14,-,TRBJ1-1,CASSSTSGFTEAFF,TGTGCCAGCAGCTCGACCTCAGGGTTCACTGAAGCTTTCTTT
-,TRBV7-2,16,-,TRBJ2-5,CASSSNPAGTGETQYF,TGTGCCAGCAGCTCGAACCCGGCCGGCACCGGAGAGACCCAGTACTTC
-,TRBV27,15,TRBD1,TRBJ1-6,CASSIIQGKNSPLHF,TGTGCCAGCAGCATCATACAGGGGAAAAATTCACCCCTCCACTTT
-,TRBV19,13,-,TRBJ1-5,CASSMSVNQPQHF,TGTGCCAGTAGTATGTCCGTAAATCAGCCCCAGCATTTT
-,TRBV19,16,TRBD2,TRBJ2-2,CASSTILAGVTGELFF,TGTGCCAGTAGTACGATCCTAGCGGGAGTCACCGGGGAGCTGTTTTTT
-,TRBV27,14,-,TRBJ2-6,CASSSISGANVLTF,TGTGCCAGCAGTTCAATCTCTGGGGCCAACGTCCTGACTTTC
-,TRBV5-1,19,TRBD2,TRBJ2-1,CASSKGLAGGPSSYNEQFF,TGCGCCAGCAGCAAAGGACTAGCGGGAGGGCCGAGCTCCTACAATGAGCAGTTCTTC
-,TRBV6-5,15,-,TRBJ2-7,CASSYGAGSSYEQYF,TGTGCCAGCAGTTACGGGGCGGGGTCCTCCTACGAGCAGTACTTC
-,TRBV2,14,-,TRBJ1-1,CASSEGTSYTEAFF,TGTGCCAGCAGTGAAGGGACATCTTACACTGAAGCTTTCTTT
-,TRBV7-9,13,-,TRBJ1-5,CASSLSGDQPQHF,TGTGCCAGCAGCTTATCAGGGGATCAGCCCCAGCATTTT
once,TRBV4-3,14,-,TRBJ1-2,CASSQVGRNYGYTF,TGCGCCAGCAGCCAGGTTGGACGGAACTATGGCTACACCTTC
-,TRBV10-3,12,-,TRBJ1-1,CAIKGVGREAFF,TGTGCCATAAAAGGCGTTGGACGGGAAGCTTTCTTT
-,TRBV27,14,-,TRBJ2-7,CASSLSTGSYEQYF,TGTGCCAGCAGTTTATCCACCGGCTCCTACGAGCAGTACTTC
-,TRBV10-1,18,TRBD1,TRBJ1-6,CASTDPGQGDSYNSPLHF,TGCGCCAGCACCGACCCGGGACAGGGCGACTCCTATAATTCACCCCTCCACTTT
once,TRBV2,10,-,TRBJ2-7,CASTGNEQYF,TGTGCCAGTACAGGGAACGAGCAGTACTTC
few,TRBV2,13,TRBD1,TRBJ1-2,CASLPGTGYGYTF,TGTGCCAGTCTTCCCGGGACAGGGTATGGCTACACCTTC
few,TRBV7-2,15,-,TRBJ1-3,CASSLVFSSGNTIYF,TGTGCCAGCAGCTTAGTATTTAGCTCTGGAAACACCATATATTTT
-,TRBV28,15,TRBD1,TRBJ2-7,CASSLGGQGEHEQYF,TGTGCCAGCAGTTTAGGGGGACAGGGAGAACACGAGCAGTACTTC
-,TRBV15,14,-,TRBJ1-4,CATSRGDPNEKLFF,TGTGCCACCAGCCGAGGGGATCCTAATGAAAAACTGTTTTTT
-,TRBV6-1,11,-,TRBJ1-1,CAAGSGLEAFF,TGTGCCGCGGGTTCGGGGCTTGAAGCTTTCTTT
-,TRBV2,14,-,TRBJ2-6,CASSPRTGANVLTF,TGTGCCAGCAGTCCTCGGACAGGGGCCAACGTCCTGACTTTC
-,TRBV9,15,TRBD1,TRBJ2-5,CASSGMTGGQETQYF,TGTGCCAGCAGCGGAATGACAGGGGGCCAAGAGACCCAGTACTTC
-,TRBV6-6,12,-,TRBJ1-1,CASSRSGGEAFF,TGTGCCAGCAGTCGTTCGGGAGGCGAAGCTTTCTTT
few,TRBV4-2,15,-,TRBJ2-5,CASSLRPLPQETQYF,TGTGCCAGCAGCCTCAGACCACTACCACAAGAGACCCAGTACTTC
-,TRBV27,16,TRBD1,TRBJ2-1,CASTPRGTGSYNEQFF,TGTGCCAGCACTCCTAGGGGGACAGGGTCCTACAATGAGCAGTTCTTC
-,TRBV6-4,15,-,TRBJ2-1,CASSDSSRITGEQFF,TGTGCCAGCAGTGATAGTAGTCGGATTACGGGTGAGCAGTTCTTC
-,TRBV7-2,14,-,TRBJ2-1,CASSQGGIGSEQFF,TGTGCCAGCAGCCAGGGGGGAATAGGTAGTGAGCAGTTCTTC
once,TRBV28,14,-,TRBJ2-7,CASSQTPGSYEQYF,TGTGCCAGCAGCCAGACCCCGGGCTCCTACGAGCAGTACTTC
-,TRBV6-6,16,TRBD2,TRBJ2-3,CASSYPQREGTDTQYF,TGTGCCAGCAGCTACCCTCAGCGGGAGGGCACAGATACGCAGTATTTT
few,TRBV10-3,11,-,TRBJ2-7,CATFGDGGQYF,TGTGCCACCTTTGGGGACGGGGGGCAGTACTTC
-,TRBV5-1,14,-,TRBJ1-5,CASSLGGSNQPQHF,TGCGCCAGCAGCTTGGGCGGAAGCAATCAGCCCCAGCATTTT
-,TRBV7-2,11,-,TRBJ2-1,CASSKINEQFF,TGTGCCAGCAGCAAAATAAATGAGCAGTTCTTC
-,TRBV11-2,12,-,TRBJ1-1,CASSLQNTEAFF,TGTGCCAGCAGCTTACAGAACACTGAAGCTTTCTTT
few,TRBV19,15,-,TRBJ2-7,CASSMEFSGFREQYF,TGTGCCAGTAGTATGGAGTTTTCTGGGTTTCGGGAGCAGTACTTC
once,TRBV6-1,12,-,TRBJ2-3,CASRQGSDTQYF,TGTGCCAGCAGGCAGGGGTCAGATACGCAGTATTTT
-,TRBV6-1,16,-,TRBJ1-5,CASSGRFWDSNQPQHF,TGTGCCAGCAGTGGCCGTTTCTGGGATAGCAATCAGCCCCAGCATTTT
-,TRBV15,17,TRBD2,TRBJ2-3,CATSRDWTSGRTDTQYF,TGTGCCACCAGCAGAGATTGGACTAGCGGACGGACAGATACGCAGTATTTT
-,TRBV7-9,16,-,TRBJ1-4,CASSLEPLITNEKLFF,TGTGCCAGCAGCCTGGAGCCCTTAATAACTAATGAAAAACTGTTTTTT
-,TRBV6-1,16,TRBD2,TRBJ2-5,CASSGRSGGNQETQYF,TGTGCCAGCAGTGGCCGGAGCGGGGGGAACCAAGAGACCCAGTACTTC
once,TRBV19,13,-,TRBJ1-1,CASSTQGNTEAFF,TGTGCCAGTAGTACGCAGGGAAACACTGAAGCTTTCTTT
few,TRBV28,15,TRBD1,TRBJ1-2,CASSTQGGANYGYTF,TGTGCCAGCAGTACGCAGGGGGGAGCTAACTATGGCTACACCTTC
-,TRBV4-2,17,TRBD2,TRBJ2-3,CASSQDRVAGGGDTQYF,TGTGCCAGCAGCCAAGATAGGGTGGCGGGAGGCGGGGATACGCAGTATTTT
-,TRBV9,16,TRBD2,TRBJ2-5,CASSVAGGDWQETQYF,TGTGCCAGCAGCGTAGCCGGGGGGGACTGGCAAGAGACCCAGTACTTC
-,TRBV5-4,14,TRBD1,TRBJ2-7,CASSSNQGDYEQYF,TGTGCCAGCAGCTCCAACCAGGGGGACTACGAGCAGTACTTC
-,TRBV5-1,15,-,TRBJ1-1,CASSPQGTMNTEAFF,TGCGCCAGCAGCCCCCAGGGGACTATGAACACTGAAGCTTTCTTT
few,TRBV9,15,-,TRBJ2-6,CASSVVDFGANVLTF,TGTGCCAGCAGCGTAGTGGATTTTGGGGCCAACGTCCTGACTTTC
-,TRBV7-9,16,TRBD1,TRBJ2-3,CASSLGQTSSTDTQYF,TGTGCCAGCAGCTTGGGACAGACGAGTAGCACAGATACGCAGTATTTT
once,TRBV6-6,16,TRBD2,TRBJ2-1,CASSTPLAGSYNEQFF,TGTGCCAGCAGTACCCCACTAGCGGGCTCCTACAATGAGCAGTTCTTC
once,TRBV28,15,-,TRBJ1-4,CASSLVRTPNEKLFF,TGTGCCAGCAGTTTAGTCCGGACCCCTAATGAAAAACTGTTTTTT
-,TRBV5-1,15,TRBD2,TRBJ2-5,CASSGSGRDQETQYF,TGCGCCAGCAGCGGTAGCGGGAGGGACCAAGAGACCCAGTACTTC